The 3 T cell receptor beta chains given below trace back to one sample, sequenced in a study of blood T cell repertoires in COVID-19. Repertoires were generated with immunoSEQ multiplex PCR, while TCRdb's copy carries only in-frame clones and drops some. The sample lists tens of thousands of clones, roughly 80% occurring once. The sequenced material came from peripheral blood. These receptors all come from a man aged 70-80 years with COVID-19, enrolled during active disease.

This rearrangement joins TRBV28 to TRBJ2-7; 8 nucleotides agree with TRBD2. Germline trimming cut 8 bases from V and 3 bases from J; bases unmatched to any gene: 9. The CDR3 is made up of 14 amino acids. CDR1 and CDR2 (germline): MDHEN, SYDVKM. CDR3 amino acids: CASERAGAGYEQYF. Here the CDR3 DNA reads TGTGCCAGCGAGCGAGCGGGAGCCGGCTACGAGCAGTACTTC. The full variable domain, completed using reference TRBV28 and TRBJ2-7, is DVKVTQSSRYLVKRTGEKVFLECVQDMDHENMFWYRQDPGLGLRLIYFSYDVKMKEKGDIPEGYSVSREKKERFSLILESASTNQTSMYLCASERAGAGYEQYFGPGTRLTVT.

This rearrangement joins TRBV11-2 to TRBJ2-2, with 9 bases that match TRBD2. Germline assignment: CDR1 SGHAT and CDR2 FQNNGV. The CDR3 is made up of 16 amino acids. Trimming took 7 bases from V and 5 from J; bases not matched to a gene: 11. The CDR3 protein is CASIPNPLAGTGELFF. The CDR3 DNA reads TGTGCCAGCATCCCGAACCCCCTAGCGGGGACCGGGGAGCTGTTTTTT.

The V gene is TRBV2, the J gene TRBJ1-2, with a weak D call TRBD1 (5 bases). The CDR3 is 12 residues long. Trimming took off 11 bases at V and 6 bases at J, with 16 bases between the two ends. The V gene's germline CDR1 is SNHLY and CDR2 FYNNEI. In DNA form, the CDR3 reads TGTGCCTCTCGGTCGGGGGGACATGGCTACACCTTC. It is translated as CASRSGGHGYTF.